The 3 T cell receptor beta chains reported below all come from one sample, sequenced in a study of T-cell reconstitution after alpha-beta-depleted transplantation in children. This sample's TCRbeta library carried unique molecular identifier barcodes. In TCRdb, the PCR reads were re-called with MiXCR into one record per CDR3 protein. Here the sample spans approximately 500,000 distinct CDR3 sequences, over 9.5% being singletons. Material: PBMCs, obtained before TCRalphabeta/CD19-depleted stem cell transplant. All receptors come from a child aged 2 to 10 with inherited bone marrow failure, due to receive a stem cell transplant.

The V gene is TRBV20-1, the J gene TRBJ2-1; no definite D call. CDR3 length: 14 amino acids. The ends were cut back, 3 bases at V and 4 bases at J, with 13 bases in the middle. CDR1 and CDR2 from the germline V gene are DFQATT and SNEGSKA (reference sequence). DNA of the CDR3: TGCAGTGCTAGTTGGGCTAGGATATACAATGAGCAGTTCTTC. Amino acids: CSASWARIYNEQFF.

CDR3 amino acids: CAWGTEAGYTF. The DNA of the CDR3 is TGTGCCTGGGGGACAGAGGCGGGCTACACCTTC. The chain recombines TRBV30 with TRBJ1-2; TRBD1 aligns across 7 bases. With V trimmed by 5 bases and J by 8 bases, 5 bases remained unmatched. From germline, CDR1 is GTSNPN and CDR2 SVGIG (reference sequence). The CDR3 is 11 amino acids.

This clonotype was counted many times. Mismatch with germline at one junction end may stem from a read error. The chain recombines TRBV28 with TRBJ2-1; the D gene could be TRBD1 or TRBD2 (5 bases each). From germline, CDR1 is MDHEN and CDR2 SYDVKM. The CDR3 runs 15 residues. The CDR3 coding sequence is TGTGCCAGCAGTTCCCGCGGCCGGGGCGGTTCCTTTGTAGCCTTC. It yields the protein CASSSRGRGGSFVAF.